The 24 T cell receptor beta chains below all came from one sample that was sequenced in a study of T cells in localized non-small cell lung cancer. Clones were read by immunoSEQ multiplex PCR, and TCRdb kept only the in-frame ones, dropping some. The sample records 90,000 to 95,000 clones, more than 75% being singletons. The sample in question was PBMCs, obtained before any cancer treatment. The receptors come from a woman aged 40 to 75 with stage II squamous cell lung carcinoma.

This clone appeared a few times. The V gene is TRBV5-6, the J gene TRBJ2-1; D is unresolved. Germline loops: CDR1 SGHDT, CDR2 YYEEEE. Trimming shortened V by 4 bases and J by 0 bases, and 20 bases separated the two germline ends. The CDR3 totals 18 residues. Here the CDR3 reads CASSARSRGLSSYNEQFF. The CDR3 bases are TGTGCCAGCAGCGCCCGATCCCGTGGGCTAAGCTCCTACAATGAGCAGTTCTTC.

This sequence joins TRBV13 and TRBJ2-2; 8 bases map to TRBD1. The CDR3 is 16 residues long. The trim removed 0 bases at V and 5 bases at J, leaving 5 bases unmatched. Germline V CDR1 and CDR2: PRHDT, FYEKMQ (reference sequence). As DNA, the CDR3 is TGTGCCAGCAGCTTAGGCCAGGGGGCAGGAACCGGGGAGCTGTTTTTT. Protein: CASSLGQGAGTGELFF.

The rearrangement joins TRBV5-1 to TRBJ2-2; 7 bases align to TRBD1. Trimming removed 4 bases from V and 1 base from J; junction bases left unmatched: 7. Germline lookup yields CDR1 SGHRS and CDR2 YFSETQ. This CDR3 contains 16 residues. CDR3 sequence: CASSLIRQGNTGELFF. CDR3 DNA sequence: TGCGCCAGCAGCCTGATACGACAGGGGAACACCGGGGAGCTGTTTTTT. The full variable domain, completed using reference TRBV5-1 and TRBJ2-2, is KAGVTQTPRYLIKTRGQQVTLSCSPISGHRSVSWYQQTPGQGLQFLFEYFSETQRNKGNFPGRFSGRQFSNSRSEMNVSTLELGDSALYLCASSLIRQGNTGELFFGEGSRLTVL.

This clone has just one count. V gene TRBV12-5 combines with J gene TRBJ2-5; D is possibly TRBD1 (6 bases). This CDR3 is built from 15 residues. CDR1 and CDR2 (germline): LGHNT, FRNRAP. Between the trimmed V and J ends, which lost 1 base and 8 bases, there was a span of 17 bases. CDR3: CASGLGGPQKRTQYF. CDR3 nucleotides: TGTGCTAGTGGTTTGGGGGGGCCTCAAAAGAGAACCCAGTACTTC.

This clone has a handful of counts. The chain uses TRBV11-2 and TRBJ2-7; a weak D match, TRBD2 (7 bases). V was cut by 5 bases and J by 4 bases, with 9 bases left in between. This CDR3 is built from 12 residues. Germline V gene sequence: CDR1 SGHAT, CDR2 FQNNGV. The CDR3 reads CASSGRGYEQYF. CDR3 in DNA: TGTGCCAGCAGCGGGAGGGGGTACGAGCAGTACTTC.

The chain joins TRBV11-2 to TRBJ2-7, with D perhaps matching TRBD1 (7 bases). Looked up from germline, CDR1 is SGHAT and CDR2 is FQNNGV. The CDR3 totals 16 residues. V was clipped by 2 bases and J by 6 bases, with 20 bases between them. CDR3: CASSLLEAGGSGEQYF. The CDR3 DNA reads as TGTGCCAGCAGCTTACTGGAAGCAGGGGGGTCTGGCGAGCAGTACTTC.

The V gene is TRBV2, the J gene TRBJ2-1; 14 bases are shared with TRBD2. After removal of 8 bases from V and 0 bases from J, the junction contained 3 bases not matched to a gene. This CDR3 comprises 16 residues. Germline-derived CDR1 and CDR2 are SNHLY and FYNNEI. CDR3 sequence (DNA): TGTGCCAGCTGGACTAGCGGGAGGAGCTCCTACAATGAGCAGTTCTTC. Translation gives CASWTSGRSSYNEQFF.

This clone is a singleton in its sample. The rearrangement joins TRBV27 to TRBJ2-2; 11 bases fit TRBD1. The CDR3 consists of 17 residues. V shed 6 bases and J 4 bases; nucleotides not matched to a gene: 10. Germline-derived CDR1 and CDR2 are MNHEY and SMNVEV (reference sequence). CDR3 nucleotides: TGTGCCAGCAGATCGGACAGGGGGCAAAGGGGCACCGGGGAGCTGTTTTTT. This encodes CASRSDRGQRGTGELFF.

This clone was seen once. V is TRBV15 and J is TRBJ2-5; D not certain. Germline values: CDR1 LNHNV, CDR2 YYDKDF (reference sequence). The CDR3 runs 14 residues. V was pared by 5 bases and J by 0 bases, with 10 bases between. The CDR3 sequence is CATSSLRDQETQYF. The CDR3, as DNA: TGTGCCACCAGCTCCCTTCGAGACCAAGAGACCCAGTACTTC.

This chain links TRBV6-1 with TRBJ2-3; D ambiguous. The CDR3 totals 13 residues. Looked up from germline, CDR1 is MNHNS and CDR2 is SASEGT. Between the trimmed V and J ends, which lost 0 bases and 6 bases, there was a span of 7 bases. CDR3 coding DNA: TGTGCCAGCAGTGAAGCAGGCCCGGATACGCAGTATTTT. This translates into CASSEAGPDTQYF.

This chain joins TRBV6-5 and TRBJ1-1, with D possibly TRBD1 on 6 matching bases. The ends were cut back, 6 bases at V and 3 bases at J, with 11 bases in the middle. This CDR3 spans 13 amino acids. The V gene's germline CDR1 is MNHEY and CDR2 SVGAGI. DNA for the CDR3: TGTGCCAGCAGCAACAGGGCCCACACTGAAGCTTTCTTT. Its protein is CASSNRAHTEAFF.

The rearrangement joins TRBV28 to TRBJ1-5; 8 bases are shared with TRBD1. Germline V gene data show CDR1 as MDHEN and CDR2 as SYDVKM. Trimming cost V 3 bases and J 5 bases; bases outside gene matches: 3. The CDR3 extends over 14 amino acids. The CDR3 sequence: CASSFGQGYQPQHF. CDR3 nucleotides: TGTGCCAGCAGTTTCGGACAGGGTTATCAGCCCCAGCATTTT. Full variable domain (outside the CDR3, taken from reference TRBV28 and TRBJ1-5): DVKVTQSSRYLVKRTGEKVFLECVQDMDHENMFWYRQDPGLGLRLIYFSYDVKMKEKGDIPEGYSVSREKKERFSLILESASTNQTSMYLCASSFGQGYQPQHFGDGTRLSIL.

This chain links TRBV11-2 with TRBJ2-1, with unresolved D. The CDR3 consists of 13 residues. The germline gives CDR1 SGHAT, CDR2 FQNNGV. Between the trimmed V and J ends, which lost 3 bases and 9 bases, there was a span of 12 bases. CDR3 region: CASSFDLRSEQFF. CDR3 coding DNA: TGTGCCAGCAGCTTTGATCTCAGAAGTGAGCAGTTCTTC.

The rearrangement uses TRBV19 and TRBJ2-2, with 9 positions matching TRBD1. This CDR3 contains 15 residues. The J segment lost 3 bases and the V segment lost 8 bases, leaving 7 bases of the junction unmatched. Germline loops: CDR1 LNHDA, CDR2 SQIVND (reference sequence). The CDR3 nucleotides read TGTGCCAGTCGGCCCCGGACAGGGGACACCGGGGAGCTGTTTTTT. Translated: CASRPRTGDTGELFF.

V gene TRBV19 combines with J gene TRBJ2-5; weak D call: TRBD2 (5 bases). The CDR3 runs to 15 residues. The V and J ends lost 3 bases and 2 bases respectively, with 13 bases between them. CDR1 and CDR2 from the germline V gene are LNHDA and SQIVND (reference sequence). The CDR3 region is CASSIEGFPQETQYF. CDR3 nucleotides: TGTGCCAGTAGTATTGAGGGATTCCCTCAAGAGACCCAGTACTTC.

This chain links TRBV28 with TRBJ2-2; D unresolved. The CDR3 is 11 amino acids. Germline V gives CDR1 MDHEN, CDR2 SYDVKM. The V end was cut by 6 bases, the J end by 10 bases, with 9 bases between. CDR3 in amino acids: CASRGPTELFF. The DNA for the CDR3 is TGTGCCAGCAGAGGTCCGACGGAGCTGTTTTTT. The variable domain in full, with the rest retrieved from reference TRBV28 and TRBJ2-2, is DVKVTQSSRYLVKRTGEKVFLECVQDMDHENMFWYRQDPGLGLRLIYFSYDVKMKEKGDIPEGYSVSREKKERFSLILESASTNQTSMYLCASRGPTELFFGEGSRLTVL.

The chain links TRBV5-4 to TRBJ2-5; TRBD1 agrees at 8 bases. J gave up 4 bases and V 4 bases, and 6 bases lay outside the gene matches. Germline V CDR1 and CDR2: SGHNT, YYREEE (reference sequence). The CDR3 length is 14 residues. The CDR3, as DNA: TGTGCCAGCAGCGGAGGACAGGGAAGAGAGACCCAGTACTTC. It encodes CASSGGQGRETQYF.

The V and J genes are TRBV10-2 and TRBJ2-1, with D perhaps TRBD2 (6 bases). This CDR3 contains 15 residues. The germline V gene has CDR1 WSHSY and CDR2 SAAADI. Trimming took 4 bases from V and 7 from J, leaving 17 bases between them. The CDR3 reads CASSGWGGRSNEQFF. For the CDR3, the DNA is TGCGCCAGCAGTGGGTGGGGAGGTAGGTCAAATGAGCAGTTCTTC.

This CDR3 is CASSLGMKGSYEQYF. The CDR3 nucleotides are TGCGCCAGCAGCTTGGGAATGAAAGGCTCCTACGAGCAGTACTTC. The chain links TRBV5-1 to TRBJ2-7, with D unresolved. CDR3 length: 15 residues. Germline V CDR1 and CDR2: SGHRS, YFSETQ. Deletions cut 0 bases from V and 0 bases from J, with 10 bases between.

The V and J genes are TRBV28 and TRBJ1-6; D gene uncertain. The V end lost 3 bases, the J end lost 10 bases, and 7 bases lay between the germline ends. Germline CDR1 is MDHEN and CDR2 is SYDVKM. The length of the CDR3 is 12 residues. CDR3 nucleotide sequence: TGTGCCAGCAGTTTCGGTGGATCACCCCTCCACTTT. Translation gives CASSFGGSPLHF.

The rearrangement uses TRBV11-2 and TRBJ2-4; tentatively, D is TRBD2 (5 bases). CDR1 SGHAT and CDR2 FQNNGV come from the germline V gene. The CDR3 sequence is 15 residues long. Trimming pared 6 bases from V and 7 bases from J, leaving 19 bases between. For the CDR3, the DNA is TGTGCCAGCAGTCCTACCACTAGAGGTTCGAACATTCAGTACTTC. Translated: CASSPTTRGSNIQYF.

The V gene is TRBV15, the J gene TRBJ2-1; D is possibly TRBD2 (7 bases). The germline gives CDR1 LNHNV, CDR2 YYDKDF (reference sequence). V lost 5 bases and J 9 bases, leaving 11 bases between the germline ends. This CDR3 contains 12 residues. CDR3 nucleotides: TGTGCCACCAGCGGTAGGGGGGGTGAGCAGTTCTTC. This translates into CATSGRGGEQFF.

This clone was seen a handful of times. This rearrangement joins TRBV25-1 to TRBJ2-5; D is undetermined. The CDR3 extends over 12 amino acids. Germline CDR1 reads MGHDK; CDR2 reads SYGVNS. The V end was cut by 7 bases, the J end by 2 bases, with 8 bases between. The CDR3 bases are TGTGCCAGCATGGGCATTCAAGAGACCCAGTACTTC. Amino acid sequence: CASMGIQETQYF.

This rearrangement joins TRBV5-1 to TRBJ2-7; D unclear. The CDR3 is 12 amino acids. Germline-derived CDR1 and CDR2 are SGHRS and YFSETQ. V lost 3 bases and J lost 4, with 8 bases in between. CDR3 protein: CASSWNGYEQYF. CDR3 nucleotides: TGCGCCAGCAGCTGGAATGGGTACGAGCAGTACTTC.